The 26 T cell receptor beta chains given below trace back to one sample, sequenced in a study of blood T cells in healthy people across ages. Alongside a J-beta primer mix, a sample-barcoded 5' primer served in a second PCR lasting 7 to 11 cycles. TCRdb itself ran the 5' RACE reads through MiXCR, one entry per CDR3 protein. In the table there are about 1.8 million distinct CDR3 sequences, less than 50% of which are singletons. Specimen: blood. These receptors all come from a middle-aged woman in good health.

The CDR3 DNA reads as TGCAGCACTCGACTGTACAATGAGCAGTTCTTC. Amino acids: CSTRLYNEQFF. The chain joins TRBV29-1 to TRBJ2-1; the D is unclear. The V end was cut by 8 bases, the J end by 4 bases, with 9 bases between. The length of the CDR3 is 11 residues. Looked up from germline, CDR1 is SQVTM and CDR2 is ANQGSEA.

V and J are TRBV27 and TRBJ2-1; 10 bases align to TRBD1. V lost 5 bases and J lost 4; bases outside the gene matches: 11. CDR3 length: 17 amino acids. From germline, CDR1 is MNHEY and CDR2 SMNVEV (reference sequence). CDR3 in amino acids: CASSGLAGQGQYNEQFF. CDR3 in DNA: TGTGCCAGCAGTGGTTTAGCGGGACAGGGGCAATACAATGAGCAGTTCTTC.

The rearrangement uses TRBV5-1 and TRBJ2-1; D ambiguous. The length of the CDR3 is 19 residues. Germline V gene sequence: CDR1 SGHRS, CDR2 YFSETQ. V lost 2 bases and J lost 3, with 24 bases in between. The CDR3 DNA sequence: TGCGCCAGCAGCTTTGAGTTTTGGGGAAAAAGAAAAGTCTACAATGAGCAGTTCTTC. It encodes CASSFEFWGKRKVYNEQFF.

This clonotype has more than one count but fewer than ten. The CDR3 loop reads CASSPRTGGPDTQYF. In nucleotides, the CDR3 is TGTGCCAGCAGCCCCAGGACAGGGGGCCCAGATACGCAGTATTTT. V gene TRBV3-1 combines with J gene TRBJ2-3, with 11 bases fitting TRBD1. The CDR3 sequence is 15 residues long. Trimming at V came to 4 bases and at J to 4 bases, leaving 4 bases not matched to a gene. Germline V gene sequence: CDR1 LGHDT, CDR2 YNNKEL (reference sequence).

The rearrangement joins TRBV20-1 to TRBJ2-3; 12 bases are a match to TRBD2. The length of the CDR3 is 15 residues. V lost 6 bases to trimming and J lost 2 bases; unmatched junction nucleotides: 6. Germline values: CDR1 DFQATT, CDR2 SNEGSKA (reference sequence). CDR3 sequence reads: CSASTSGGSTDTQYF. The CDR3 DNA sequence: TGCAGTGCCTCGACTAGCGGGGGATCCACAGATACGCAGTATTTT.

This clonotype was detected only a few times. This rearrangement joins TRBV13 to TRBJ1-1; no clear D. The V and J ends lost 8 bases and 5 bases respectively, with 18 bases between them. This CDR3 is 14 amino acids long. CDR1 and CDR2 (germline): PRHDT, FYEKMQ (reference sequence). The CDR3 loop reads CASGISGLRTEAFF. In nucleotides, the CDR3 is TGTGCCAGCGGAATAAGTGGGCTGAGGACTGAAGCTTTCTTT.

V is TRBV10-3 and J is TRBJ2-2; 9 bases match TRBD2. Per the germline V gene, CDR1 is ENHRY and CDR2 is SYGVKD. The junction had 11 bases not matched to a gene; V was cut back by 11 bases and J by 1 base. CDR3 length: 16 amino acids. CDR3 amino acids: CALQGVAGENTGELFF. In DNA form, the CDR3 reads TGTGCCCTCCAAGGGGTAGCGGGGGAGAACACCGGGGAGCTGTTTTTT.

This clonotype occurred a few times. V is TRBV29-1 and J is TRBJ2-3; D is possibly TRBD2 (6 bases). This CDR3 has 13 amino acids. Germline V CDR1 and CDR2: SQVTM, ANQGSEA. The CDR3 DNA is TGCAGTGACGGGACTGCTCGGGGAGATACGCAGTATTTT. This sequence encodes CSDGTARGDTQYF.

CDR3 region: CASSLIVPGEKLFF. As DNA, the CDR3 is TGTGCCAGCAGCTTAATCGTGCCGGGCGAAAAACTGTTTTTT. This chain joins TRBV7-2 and TRBJ1-4; D ambiguous. Germline CDR1 SGHTA, CDR2 FQGNSA. With 2 bases removed from V and 8 bases from J, the gap between germline ends came to 12 bases. The CDR3 covers 14 residues.

The chain employs TRBV6-1 and TRBJ1-6; D gene ambiguous. V lost 6 bases to trimming and J lost 0 bases, with 15 bases between them. The CDR3 extends over 17 amino acids. Germline-derived CDR1 and CDR2 are MNHNS and SASEGT. The CDR3 DNA follows: TGTGCCAGCAGCCCCCGGGATCCCTACTCCTATAATTCACCCCTCCACTTT. Translating gives CASSPRDPYSYNSPLHF.

The chain couples TRBV7-2 to TRBJ2-6, with 10 bases lining up with TRBD1. The length of the CDR3 is 18 residues. Per germline, CDR1 SGHTA and CDR2 FQGNSA. The ends lost 5 bases at V and 3 bases at J; junction bases unmatched: 10. In nucleotides, the CDR3 is TGTGCCAGCAGCCTCTCGCGGACAGGGGGGGATGGGGCCAACGTCCTGACTTTC. As protein: CASSLSRTGGDGANVLTF.

The chain joins TRBV5-1 to TRBJ2-3, with unresolved D. CDR1 and CDR2 from the germline V gene are SGHRS and YFSETQ. There are 15 residues in the CDR3. The ends were cut back, 2 bases at V and 2 bases at J, with 12 bases in the middle. This chain's CDR3 is CASSFNPDSTDTQYF. The CDR3 DNA sequence: TGCGCCAGCAGCTTTAACCCTGACTCCACAGATACGCAGTATTTT.

The rearrangement links TRBV2 to TRBJ1-1, with a tentative D call TRBD1 (6 bases). This CDR3 contains 15 residues. The germline gives CDR1 SNHLY, CDR2 FYNNEI. V lost 6 bases, J lost 0 bases, and 14 bases lay in between. The CDR3 region is CASRTDRTMNTEAFF. CDR3 DNA sequence: TGTGCCAGCAGGACGGACAGAACTATGAACACTGAAGCTTTCTTT.

The rearrangement joins TRBV9 to TRBJ2-1; the match to TRBD2 covers 12 bases. The CDR3 has 15 residues. V lost 3 bases to trimming and J lost 5 bases; unmatched junction nucleotides: 3. Germline-derived CDR1 and CDR2 are SGDLS and YYNGEE. This CDR3 reads CASSASGGGNNEQFF. CDR3 in DNA: TGTGCCAGCAGCGCTAGCGGGGGGGGAAACAATGAGCAGTTCTTC.

V gene TRBV20-1 combines with J gene TRBJ2-7, with 7 bases matching TRBD1. V was pared by 5 bases and J by 3 bases, with 4 bases of the junction left unmatched. Germline V CDR1 and CDR2: DFQATT, SNEGSKA (reference sequence). The CDR3 length is 12 residues. CDR3 sequence (DNA): TGCAGTGCTTGGGACAGAGACTACGAGCAGTACTTC. Protein: CSAWDRDYEQYF.

The chain couples TRBV21-1 to TRBJ2-1; the table names TRBD1, a call not compared with the DNA. TRBV21-1 is deemed a pseudogene. CDR3 length: 16 amino acids. CDR3 nucleotide sequence: TGTGCCAGCAGCAATGAGGGACAGGGGGCGGCCAATGAGCAGTTCTTC. Protein sequence: CASSNEGQGAANEQFF.

The V and J genes are TRBV6-2 or TRBV6-3 and TRBJ2-6; D gene unclear. From germline, CDR1 is MNHEY and CDR2 SVGEGT. The germline V and J ends were trimmed by 2 bases and 1 base, with 6 bases remaining between them. This CDR3 is built from 15 residues. CDR3 residues: CASSYTISGANVLTF. CDR3 bases: TGTGCCAGCAGTTACACTATATCTGGGGCCAACGTCCTGACTTTC.

The chain joins TRBV12-3 or TRBV12-4 to TRBJ1-1; 10 nucleotides agree with TRBD1. Trimming at V came to 5 bases and at J to 1 base, leaving 10 bases not matched to a gene. CDR3 length equals 17 residues. CDR3 nucleotides: TGTGCCAGCAGTCCCCAGGGACAGGGGAGGCGGAACACTGAAGCTTTCTTT. It is translated as CASSPQGQGRRNTEAFF.

This rearrangement joins TRBV7-2 to TRBJ2-7; 7 bases agree with TRBD1. CDR3 size: 16 residues. V trimming: 9 bases; J trimming: 7 bases; junction bases outside the gene matches: 21. Germline V gives CDR1 SGHTA, CDR2 FQGNSA. CDR3 sequence (DNA): TGTGCCAGTACACCCGTGGGGACAGTCGTTTACAATGAGCAGTACTTC. Translation: CASTPVGTVVYNEQYF.

The chain has TRBV20-1 and TRBJ2-5; tentatively, D is TRBD2 (5 bases). Germline V CDR1 and CDR2: DFQATT, SNEGSKA (reference sequence). V was trimmed by 2 bases and J by 2 bases, leaving 24 bases between them. The CDR3 has 18 residues. The CDR3 region has the DNA TGCAGTGCTAGATCCCCGCGAGGGATAGGGAAAGGACAAGAGACCCAGTACTTC. This translates into CSARSPRGIGKGQETQYF.

The V and J genes are TRBV12-3 or TRBV12-4 and TRBJ2-3; TRBD1 aligns across 12 bases. V lost 6 bases to trimming and J lost 4 bases; unmatched junction nucleotides: 11. The CDR3 runs 17 residues. The DNA for the CDR3 is TGTGCCAGCAGCCCCACCGGGACAGGGGGCGGGTCAGATACGCAGTATTTT. It encodes CASSPTGTGGGSDTQYF.

This rearrangement joins TRBV20-1 to TRBJ2-3; D remains unclear. The germline V gene encodes CDR1 DFQATT and CDR2 SNEGSKA (reference sequence). The length of the CDR3 is 14 residues. The germline V and J ends were trimmed by 2 bases and 1 base, with 10 bases remaining between them. CDR3 amino acids: CSARRIPRTDTQYF. DNA of the CDR3: TGCAGTGCTAGACGAATCCCGCGCACAGATACGCAGTATTTT.

A few counts support this clonotype. V gene TRBV10-3 combines with J gene TRBJ2-7; D is unresolved. The CDR3 runs to 13 residues. Germline V gene data show CDR1 as ENHRY and CDR2 as SYGVKD. The ends were cut back, 4 bases at V and 2 bases at J, with 9 bases in the middle. CDR3 sequence (DNA): TGTGCCATCAGTGGGCAGGCTACCTACGAGCAGTACTTC. Translation: CAISGQATYEQYF.

The chain carries TRBV6-2 or TRBV6-3 and TRBJ2-7; a possible D gene is TRBD2 (5 bases). Trimming shortened V by 11 bases and J by 2 bases, and 10 bases separated the two germline ends. CDR1 is MNHEY, CDR2 SVGEGT, per germline. The CDR3 spans 11 residues. The chain's CDR3 is CAGGRAYEQYF. CDR3 in DNA: TGTGCCGGCGGGCGGGCCTACGAGCAGTACTTC.

The rearrangement joins TRBV5-8 to TRBJ2-1; 9 positions match TRBD1. TRBJ2-7 explains the end of the DNA better; the J call may be wrong. There are 15 residues in the CDR3. Germline assignment: CDR1 SGHTS and CDR2 YDEGEE. In DNA, the CDR3 is TGTGCCAGCAGCTCCGGGACAGGGTTTTGGGATGAGCAGTACTTC. It codes for CASSSGTGFWDEQYF.

The chain links TRBV27 to TRBJ2-1; 9 nucleotides align to TRBD1. The germline gives CDR1 MNHEY, CDR2 SMNVEV (reference sequence). The CDR3 consists of 15 residues. After removal of 2 bases from V and 8 bases from J, the junction contained 7 bases not matched to a gene. In DNA, the CDR3 is TGTGCCAGCAGTTTAGGGACAGGGAGTATCGATGAGCAGTTCTTC. Amino acids: CASSLGTGSIDEQFF.